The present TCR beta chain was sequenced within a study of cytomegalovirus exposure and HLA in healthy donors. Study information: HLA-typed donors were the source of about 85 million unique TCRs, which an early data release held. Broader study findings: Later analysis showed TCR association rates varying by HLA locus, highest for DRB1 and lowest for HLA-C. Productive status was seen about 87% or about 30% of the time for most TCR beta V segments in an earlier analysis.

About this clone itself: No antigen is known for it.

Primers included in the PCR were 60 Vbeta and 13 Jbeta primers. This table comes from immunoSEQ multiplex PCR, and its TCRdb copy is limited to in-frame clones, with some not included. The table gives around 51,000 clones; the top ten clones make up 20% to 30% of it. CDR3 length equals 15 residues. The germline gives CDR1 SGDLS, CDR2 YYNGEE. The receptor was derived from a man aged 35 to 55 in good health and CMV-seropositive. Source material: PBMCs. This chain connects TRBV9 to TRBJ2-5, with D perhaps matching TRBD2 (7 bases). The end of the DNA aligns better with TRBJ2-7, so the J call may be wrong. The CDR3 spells CASSVAGGLGYEQYF. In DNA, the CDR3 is TGTGCCAGCAGCGTAGCCGGGGGGCTGGGCTACGAGCAGTACTTC.